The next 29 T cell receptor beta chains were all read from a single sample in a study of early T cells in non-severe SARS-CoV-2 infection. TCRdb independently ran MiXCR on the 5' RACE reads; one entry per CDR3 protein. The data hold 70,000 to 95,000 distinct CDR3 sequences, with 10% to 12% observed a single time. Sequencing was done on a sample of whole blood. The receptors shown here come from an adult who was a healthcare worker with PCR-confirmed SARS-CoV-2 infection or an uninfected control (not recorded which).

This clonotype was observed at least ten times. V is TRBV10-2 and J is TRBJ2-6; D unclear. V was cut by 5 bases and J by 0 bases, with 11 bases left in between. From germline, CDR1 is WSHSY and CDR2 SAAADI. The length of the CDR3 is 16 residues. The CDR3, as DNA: TGCGCCAGCAGTCTACCTACAGTCTCTGGGGCCAACGTCCTGACTTTC. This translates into CASSLPTVSGANVLTF.

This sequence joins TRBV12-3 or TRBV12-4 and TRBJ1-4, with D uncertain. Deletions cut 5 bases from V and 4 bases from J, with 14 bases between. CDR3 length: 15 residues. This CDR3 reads CASSLDGKYNEKLFF. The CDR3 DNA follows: TGTGCCAGCAGTCTGGACGGGAAGTATAATGAAAAACTGTTTTTT.

The CDR3 DNA reads as TGTGCCTGGAAGGGGGGCACAGATACGCAGTATTTT. It encodes CAWKGGTDTQYF. The chain recombines TRBV30 with TRBJ2-3, with D tentatively TRBD1 (6 bases). CDR1 and CDR2 from the germline V gene are GTSNPN and SVGIG (reference sequence). V lost 4 bases to trimming and J lost 1 base, with 6 bases between them. The CDR3 runs 12 residues.

The CDR3 DNA reads as TGTGCCAGCAGTTACGGGACTACTCCCACCTACGAGCAGTACTTC. Its protein product is CASSYGTTPTYEQYF. The chain links TRBV6-6 to TRBJ2-7; 7 nucleotides agree with TRBD2. Germline V gene sequence: CDR1 MNHNY, CDR2 SVGAGI (reference sequence). CDR3 length: 15 residues. Trimming removed 2 bases from V and 2 bases from J; junction bases left unmatched: 6.

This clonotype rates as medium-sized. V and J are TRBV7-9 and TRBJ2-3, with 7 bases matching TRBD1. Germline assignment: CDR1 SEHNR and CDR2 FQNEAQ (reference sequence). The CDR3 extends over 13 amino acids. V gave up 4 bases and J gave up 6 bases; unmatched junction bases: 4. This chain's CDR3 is CASSSRGLDTQYF. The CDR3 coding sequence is TGTGCCAGCAGCTCCAGGGGGTTGGATACGCAGTATTTT. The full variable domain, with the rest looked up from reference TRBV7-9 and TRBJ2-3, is DTGVSQNPRHKITKRGQNVTFRCDPISEHNRLYWYRQTLGQGPEFLTYFQNEAQLEKSRLLSDRFSAERPKGSFSTLEIQRTEQGDSAMYLCASSSRGLDTQYFGPGTRLTVL.

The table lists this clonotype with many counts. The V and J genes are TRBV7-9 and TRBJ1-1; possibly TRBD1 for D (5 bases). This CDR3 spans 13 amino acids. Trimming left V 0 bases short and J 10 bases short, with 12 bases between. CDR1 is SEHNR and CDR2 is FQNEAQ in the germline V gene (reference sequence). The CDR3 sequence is CASSLAGVDGAFF. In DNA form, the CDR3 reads TGTGCCAGCAGCTTAGCAGGGGTCGATGGAGCTTTCTTT.

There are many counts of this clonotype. CDR3 bases: TGTGCCAGCAGAACAAGGACAGGGGGTTCACCCCTCCACTTT. Its translation: CASRTRTGGSPLHF. The chain links TRBV12-3 or TRBV12-4 to TRBJ1-6; 10 nucleotides line up with TRBD1. The CDR3 consists of 14 residues. V lost 6 bases, J lost 9 bases, and 5 bases stayed unmatched.

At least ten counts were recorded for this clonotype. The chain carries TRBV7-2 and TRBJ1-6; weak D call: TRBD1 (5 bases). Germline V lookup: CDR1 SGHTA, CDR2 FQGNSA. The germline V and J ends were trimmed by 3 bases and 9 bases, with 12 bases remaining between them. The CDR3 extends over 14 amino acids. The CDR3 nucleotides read TGTGCCAGCAGCTTCCCCGCGGGGGGTTCACCCCTCCACTTT. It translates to CASSFPAGGSPLHF.

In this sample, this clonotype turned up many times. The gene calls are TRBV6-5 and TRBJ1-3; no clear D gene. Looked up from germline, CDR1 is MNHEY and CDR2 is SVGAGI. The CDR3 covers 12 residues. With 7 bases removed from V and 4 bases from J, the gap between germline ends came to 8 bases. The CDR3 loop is CASTSPGNTIYF. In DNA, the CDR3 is TGTGCCAGCACCAGTCCCGGAAACACCATATATTTT.

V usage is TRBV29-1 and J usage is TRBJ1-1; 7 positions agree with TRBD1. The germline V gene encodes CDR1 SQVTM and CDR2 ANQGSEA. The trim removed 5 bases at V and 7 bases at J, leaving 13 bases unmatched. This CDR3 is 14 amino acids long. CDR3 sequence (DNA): TGCAGCGTTCTGACCGCCGGGACAGCGGATGAAGCTTTCTTT. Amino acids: CSVLTAGTADEAFF.

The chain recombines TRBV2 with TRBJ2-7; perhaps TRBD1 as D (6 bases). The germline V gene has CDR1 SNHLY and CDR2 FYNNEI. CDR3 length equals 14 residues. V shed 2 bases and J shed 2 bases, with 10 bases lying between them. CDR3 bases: TGTGCCAGCAGTGAATTGGACAGTCCCTACGAGCAGTACTTC. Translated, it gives CASSELDSPYEQYF.

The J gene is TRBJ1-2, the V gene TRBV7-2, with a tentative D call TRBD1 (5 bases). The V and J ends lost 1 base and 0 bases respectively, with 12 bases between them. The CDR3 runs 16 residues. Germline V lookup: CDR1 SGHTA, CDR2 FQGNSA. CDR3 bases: TGTGCCAGCAGCTTAGAGGCGGGGGTTTCTAACTATGGCTACACCTTC. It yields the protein CASSLEAGVSNYGYTF.

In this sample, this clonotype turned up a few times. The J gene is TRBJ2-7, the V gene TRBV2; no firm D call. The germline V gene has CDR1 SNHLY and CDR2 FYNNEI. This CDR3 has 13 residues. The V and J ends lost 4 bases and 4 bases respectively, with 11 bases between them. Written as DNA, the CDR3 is TGTGCCAGCAGTGGAACGTTGGGGTACGAGCAGTACTTC. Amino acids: CASSGTLGYEQYF.

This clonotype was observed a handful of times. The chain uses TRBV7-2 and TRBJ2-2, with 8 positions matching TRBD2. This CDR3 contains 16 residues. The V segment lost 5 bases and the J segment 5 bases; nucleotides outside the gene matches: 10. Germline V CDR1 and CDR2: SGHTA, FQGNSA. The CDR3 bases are TGTGCCAGCAGCCCGATCGGCGGGGGGCGGACCGGGGAGCTGTTTTTT. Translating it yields CASSPIGGGRTGELFF.

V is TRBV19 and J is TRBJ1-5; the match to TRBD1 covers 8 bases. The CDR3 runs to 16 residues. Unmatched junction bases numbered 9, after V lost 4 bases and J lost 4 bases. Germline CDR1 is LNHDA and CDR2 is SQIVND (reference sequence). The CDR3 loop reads CASSRTGGQKNQPQHF. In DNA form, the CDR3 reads TGTGCCAGTAGTAGAACAGGGGGACAGAAGAATCAGCCCCAGCATTTT.

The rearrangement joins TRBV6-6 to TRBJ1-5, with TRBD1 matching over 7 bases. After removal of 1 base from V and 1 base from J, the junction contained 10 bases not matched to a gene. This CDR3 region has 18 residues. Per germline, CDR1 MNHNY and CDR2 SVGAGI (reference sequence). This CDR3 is CASSYLADGTESNQPQHF. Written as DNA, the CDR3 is TGTGCCAGCAGTTACTTAGCCGACGGGACAGAGAGCAATCAGCCCCAGCATTTT.

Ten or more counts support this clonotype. The CDR3 loop reads CATSDPGLAGGELFF. The CDR3 DNA reads TGTGCCACCAGTGATCCGGGGCTAGCTGGCGGGGAGCTGTTTTTT. The chain is built from TRBV24-1 and TRBJ2-2, with D perhaps given as TRBD1 or TRBD2 (5 bases each). CDR1 is KGHDR and CDR2 is SFDVKD in the germline V gene. The V gene lost 3 bases and the J gene lost 7 bases, with 14 bases spanning the gap. The CDR3 is made up of 15 amino acids.

The CDR3, as DNA: TGTGCCAGCAGCACGGATAACAGGGGCAATGAGCAGTTCTTC. Residues: CASSTDNRGNEQFF. The rearrangement joins TRBV13 to TRBJ2-1, with 7 bases matching TRBD1. V gave up 5 bases and J gave up 6 bases; unmatched junction bases: 7. Germline values: CDR1 PRHDT, CDR2 FYEKMQ (reference sequence). The CDR3 runs 14 residues. Supplemented by reference TRBV13 and TRBJ2-1, the full variable domain reads AAGVIQSPRHLIKEKRETATLKCYPIPRHDTVYWYQQGPGQDPQFLISFYEKMQSDKGSIPDRFSAQQFSDYHSELNMSSLELGDSALYFCASSTDNRGNEQFFGPGTRLTVL.

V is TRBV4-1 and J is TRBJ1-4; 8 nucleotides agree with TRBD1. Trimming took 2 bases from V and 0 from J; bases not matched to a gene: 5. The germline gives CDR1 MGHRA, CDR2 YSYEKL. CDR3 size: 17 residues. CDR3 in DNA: TGCGCCAGCAGCCAAACAGGACAGGGCGCAACTAATGAAAAACTGTTTTTT. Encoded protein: CASSQTGQGATNEKLFF.

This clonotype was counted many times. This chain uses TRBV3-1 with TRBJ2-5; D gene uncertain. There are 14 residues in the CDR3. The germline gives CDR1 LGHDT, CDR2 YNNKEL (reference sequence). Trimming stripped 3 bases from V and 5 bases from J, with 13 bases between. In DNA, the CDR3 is TGTGCCAGCAGCCAGGCCGTAGCTGGGGAGACCCAGTACTTC. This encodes CASSQAVAGETQYF.

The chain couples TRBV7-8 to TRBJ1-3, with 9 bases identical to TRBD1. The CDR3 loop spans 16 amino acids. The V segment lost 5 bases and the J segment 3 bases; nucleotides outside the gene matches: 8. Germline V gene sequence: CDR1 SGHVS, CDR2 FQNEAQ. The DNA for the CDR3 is TGTGCCAGCAGCCCCCGGGACAGGGTCCGTGGAAACACCATATATTTT. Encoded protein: CASSPRDRVRGNTIYF.

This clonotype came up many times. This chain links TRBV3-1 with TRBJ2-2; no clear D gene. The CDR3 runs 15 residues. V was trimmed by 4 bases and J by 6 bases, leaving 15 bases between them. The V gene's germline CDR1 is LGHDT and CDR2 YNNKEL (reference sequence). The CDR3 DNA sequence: TGTGCCAGCAGCCCCCGCAGGCTTAGTGCCGGGGAGCTGTTTTTT. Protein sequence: CASSPRRLSAGELFF.

DNA for the CDR3: TGTGCCAGCAGCGTAGGTCCGGGGCCCCTATACGAGCAGTACTTC. Protein product: CASSVGPGPLYEQYF. The chain couples TRBV9 to TRBJ2-7; D may be TRBD1 or TRBD2 (5 bases each). The CDR3 spans 15 residues. Trimming removed 0 bases from V and 4 bases from J, with 14 bases in between. Germline CDR1 SGDLS, CDR2 YYNGEE. Together with reference TRBV9 and TRBJ2-7, the CDR3 gives the full variable domain: DSGVTQTPKHLITATGQRVTLRCSPRSGDLSVYWYQQSLDQGLQFLIQYYNGEERAKGNILERFSAQQFPDLHSELNLSSLELGDSALYFCASSVGPGPLYEQYFGPGTRLTVT.

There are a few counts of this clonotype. The CDR3 here is CAWTPGGKSSYNEQFF. The CDR3 DNA reads TGTGCCTGGACTCCAGGGGGCAAGAGCTCCTACAATGAGCAGTTCTTC. This chain uses TRBV30 with TRBJ2-1, with 8 nucleotides matching TRBD1. The V gene end was trimmed by 4 bases and the J gene end by 0 bases; junction bases not matched to a gene: 8. This CDR3 comprises 16 residues. Germline CDR1 reads GTSNPN; CDR2 reads SVGIG (reference sequence). Using reference TRBV30 and TRBJ2-1 for the parts outside the CDR3, the full variable domain is SQTIHQWPATLVQPVGSPLSLECTVEGTSNPNLYWYRQAAGRGLQLLFYSVGIGQISSEVPQNLSASRPQDRQFILSSKKLLLSDSGFYLCAWTPGGKSSYNEQFFGPGTRLTVL.

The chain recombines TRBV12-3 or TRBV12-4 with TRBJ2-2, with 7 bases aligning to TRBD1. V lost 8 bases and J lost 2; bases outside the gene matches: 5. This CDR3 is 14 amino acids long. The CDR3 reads CASYRGVNTGELFF. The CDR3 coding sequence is TGTGCCAGCTACAGGGGCGTTAACACCGGGGAGCTGTTTTTT.

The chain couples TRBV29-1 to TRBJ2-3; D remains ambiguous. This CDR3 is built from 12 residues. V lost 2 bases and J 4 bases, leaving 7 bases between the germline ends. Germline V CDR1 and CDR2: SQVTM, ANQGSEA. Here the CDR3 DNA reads TGCAGCGTTGAAACGTGGGCAGATACGCAGTATTTT. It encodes CSVETWADTQYF.

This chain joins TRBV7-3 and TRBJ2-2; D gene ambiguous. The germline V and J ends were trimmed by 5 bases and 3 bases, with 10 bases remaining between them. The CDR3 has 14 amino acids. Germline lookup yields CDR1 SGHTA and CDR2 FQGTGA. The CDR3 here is CASSPLTHTGELFF. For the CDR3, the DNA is TGTGCCAGCAGCCCTCTAACTCACACCGGGGAGCTGTTTTTT.

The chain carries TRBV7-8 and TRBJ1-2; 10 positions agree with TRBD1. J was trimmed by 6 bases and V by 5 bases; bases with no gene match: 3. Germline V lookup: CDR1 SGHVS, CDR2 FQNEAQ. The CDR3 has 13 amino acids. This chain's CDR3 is CASSRDRGDGYTF. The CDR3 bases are TGTGCCAGCAGCAGGGACAGGGGCGATGGCTACACCTTC.

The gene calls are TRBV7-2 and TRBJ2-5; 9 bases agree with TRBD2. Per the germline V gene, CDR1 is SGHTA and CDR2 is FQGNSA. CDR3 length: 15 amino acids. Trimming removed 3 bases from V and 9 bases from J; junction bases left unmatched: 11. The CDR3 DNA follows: TGTGCCAGCAGCTTCTCCGTGAGCGGGGGGATGGCCCAGTACTTC. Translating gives CASSFSVSGGMAQYF.